The 25 T cell receptor beta chains listed next were all sequenced from one sample in a study of blood T cell repertoires in COVID-19. Profiled with immunoSEQ multiplex PCR; TCRdb holds only in-frame clones, not every one. The sample has about 56,000 clones, about 88% seen once; the top ten hold around 46%. The source material was peripheral blood. All receptors come from a woman aged 60-75 years with COVID-19, enrolled during active disease.

The chain recombines TRBV10-3 with TRBJ2-1, with 10 bases fitting TRBD2. Germline CDR1 reads ENHRY; CDR2 reads SYGVKD. This CDR3 comprises 14 residues. With 4 bases clipped from V and 9 bases from J, the junction kept 6 bases outside the gene matches. This CDR3 reads CAISVAGGIPEQFF. CDR3 DNA: TGTGCCATCAGTGTAGCGGGGGGTATCCCTGAGCAGTTCTTC.

The chain employs TRBV28 and TRBJ2-3; tentative D call: TRBD2 (6 bases). Per germline, CDR1 MDHEN and CDR2 SYDVKM. The CDR3 is 18 residues long. V lost 3 bases and J 2 bases, leaving 21 bases between the germline ends. CDR3 bases: TGTGCCAGCAGTTTTACGTCGGGGGACCACATCATCACAGATACGCAGTATTTT. It is translated as CASSFTSGDHIITDTQYF.

The J gene is TRBJ1-6, the V gene TRBV9, with D unresolved. The V and J ends lost 4 bases and 9 bases respectively, with 11 bases between them. Germline lookup yields CDR1 SGDLS and CDR2 YYNGEE. The length of the CDR3 is 13 residues. CDR3 DNA: TGTGCCAGCAGCCTGAGACTGTTTTCACCCCTCCACTTT. It encodes CASSLRLFSPLHF.

This chain uses TRBV5-1 with TRBJ1-1, with 7 positions matching TRBD1. After removal of 4 bases from V and 3 bases from J, the junction contained 3 bases not matched to a gene. The germline gives CDR1 SGHRS, CDR2 YFSETQ. The CDR3 length is 13 residues. The CDR3 sequence is CASSTQGDTEAFF. The CDR3 DNA sequence: TGCGCCAGCAGCACCCAGGGGGACACTGAAGCTTTCTTT.

The chain joins TRBV5-1 to TRBJ1-1; TRBD1 is a possible D gene (5 bases). V was clipped by 1 base and J by 1 base, with 8 bases between them. Germline CDR1 reads SGHRS; CDR2 reads YFSETQ. This CDR3 region has 14 residues. This CDR3 reads CASSLRGENTEAFF. The CDR3 DNA reads TGCGCCAGCAGCTTGCGGGGGGAGAACACTGAAGCTTTCTTT. The variable domain in full, with the rest retrieved from reference TRBV5-1 and TRBJ1-1, is KAGVTQTPRYLIKTRGQQVTLSCSPISGHRSVSWYQQTPGQGLQFLFEYFSETQRNKGNFPGRFSGRQFSNSRSEMNVSTLELGDSALYLCASSLRGENTEAFFGQGTRLTVV.

V usage is TRBV21-1 and J usage is TRBJ1-6; no DNA check was done on the table's D call, TRBD1. TRBV21-1 is a known pseudogene. CDR3 size: 20 residues. The CDR3 region has the DNA TGTGCCAGCAGCAAGATTGACAGGGGTGCCCTTAGCTCCTATAATTCACCCCTCCACTTT. It specifies CASSKIDRGALSSYNSPLHF.

This sequence joins TRBV28 and TRBJ2-6, with D tentatively TRBD1 (6 bases). The CDR3 is made up of 14 amino acids. V was shortened by 5 bases and J by 1 base, with 6 bases between the two germline ends. Germline assignment: CDR1 MDHEN and CDR2 SYDVKM. CDR3 coding DNA: TGTGCCAGCAGTACAGGGTCTGGGGCCAACGTCCTGACTTTC. Its protein product is CASSTGSGANVLTF.

This clone was picked up a small number of times. The chain couples TRBV19 to TRBJ1-5; 7 bases are a match to TRBD1. This CDR3 contains 14 residues. V was clipped by 3 bases and J by 4 bases; unmatched bases: 3. Germline CDR1 is LNHDA and CDR2 is SQIVND (reference sequence). The CDR3 protein is CASSMGQKNQPQHF. In DNA, the CDR3 is TGTGCCAGTAGTATGGGACAGAAGAATCAGCCCCAGCATTTT.

V usage is TRBV7-6 and J usage is TRBJ2-7; no clear D gene. The CDR3 runs to 16 residues. The germline CDR1 and CDR2 sequences are SGHVS and FNYEAQ. V gave up 2 bases and J gave up 5 bases, with 19 bases separating them. The CDR3 DNA reads as TGTGCCAGCAGCTTAACGGTTCCTTCTGCTCCTAACGAGCAGTACTTC. Encoded protein: CASSLTVPSAPNEQYF.

A word on this clone: One end of the junction varies from germline; a read error may be responsible. The chain employs TRBV3-1 (or the pseudogene TRBV3-2) and TRBJ1-2; the D gene is possibly TRBD1 (6 bases). Germline V gene sequence: CDR1 LGHDT, CDR2 YNNKEL (reference sequence). This CDR3 has 11 amino acids. The CDR3 reads CASSLRTAGPF. CDR3 in DNA: TGTGCCAGCAGCCTCCGGACAGCCGGCCCCTTC.

The rearrangement links TRBV25-1 to TRBJ1-2; D ambiguous. Germline values: CDR1 MGHDK, CDR2 SYGVNS. Trimming left V 3 bases short and J 1 base short, with 6 bases between. CDR3 length: 13 residues. The CDR3 DNA reads as TGTGCCAGCAGTGATTCTTATAACTATGGCTACACCTTC. Amino acids: CASSDSYNYGYTF.

V and J are TRBV6-1 and TRBJ1-4; D is uncertain. Germline loops: CDR1 MNHNS, CDR2 SASEGT. This CDR3 is built from 14 residues. Trimming pared 3 bases from V and 5 bases from J, leaving 10 bases between. The CDR3 bases are TGTGCCAGCAGTGATGGCAGACAAAATGAAAAACTGTTTTTT. Protein sequence: CASSDGRQNEKLFF.

The chain uses TRBV14 and TRBJ2-7, with a possible D match to TRBD1 (7 bases). The CDR3 has 17 residues. Germline CDR1 reads SGHDN; CDR2 reads FVKESK. Trimming cost V 5 bases and J 5 bases, with 25 bases left between them. CDR3 amino acids: CASSVHRGLLLVDEQYF. CDR3 nucleotides: TGTGCCAGCAGCGTACACAGGGGACTGCTTTTGGTCGACGAGCAGTACTTC.

The rearrangement joins TRBV11-3 to TRBJ2-2; 8 bases agree with TRBD1. Trimming at V came to 6 bases and at J to 5 bases, leaving 8 bases not matched to a gene. The CDR3 is 15 residues long. Germline CDR1 reads SGHNT; CDR2 reads YENEEA. CDR3 sequence (DNA): TGTGCCAGCAGACGGGGTGGACAGGGAACCGGGGAGCTGTTTTTT. Translated: CASRRGGQGTGELFF.

CDR3 in DNA: TGTGCCAGCAGCTTGACAGTGATGAACACTGAAGCTTTCTTT. Its protein product is CASSLTVMNTEAFF. This sequence joins TRBV5-5 and TRBJ1-1; D is unresolved. Trimming pared 1 base from V and 0 bases from J, leaving 7 bases between. The germline V gene encodes CDR1 SGHKS and CDR2 YYEKEE (reference sequence). The CDR3 contains 14 residues.

The chain joins TRBV7-9 to TRBJ1-1; D is unclear. The CDR3 covers 14 residues. Trimming removed 1 base at V and 1 base at J, with 7 bases between. Germline V CDR1 and CDR2: SEHNR, FQNEAQ (reference sequence). The CDR3 loop is CASSLGAANTEAFF. Written as DNA, the CDR3 is TGTGCCAGCAGCTTAGGGGCAGCGAACACTGAAGCTTTCTTT.

The chain has TRBV7-2 and TRBJ1-6, with D unclear. The V and J ends lost 1 base and 3 bases respectively, with 13 bases between them. The CDR3 runs 17 residues. Germline-derived CDR1 and CDR2 are SGHTA and FQGNSA. CDR3 nucleotide sequence: TGTGCCAGCAGCTTAGTATCGGACTCCGGCTATAATTCACCCCTCCACTTT. It is translated as CASSLVSDSGYNSPLHF.

This clone was picked up one time. This rearrangement joins TRBV7-2 to TRBJ2-5; 7 bases are shared with TRBD2. The trim removed 3 bases at V and 2 bases at J, leaving 3 bases unmatched. Germline-derived CDR1 and CDR2 are SGHTA and FQGNSA. This CDR3 comprises 14 residues. This CDR3 reads CASSLGGAQETQYF. The DNA for the CDR3 is TGTGCCAGCAGCTTGGGAGGGGCTCAAGAGACCCAGTACTTC.

The rearrangement uses TRBV14 and TRBJ1-1; maybe TRBD1 (5 bases). The CDR3 runs to 13 residues. The V gene lost 5 bases and the J gene lost 10 bases, with 17 bases spanning the gap. CDR1 and CDR2 (germline): SGHDN, FVKESK. The CDR3 DNA sequence: TGTGCCAGCAGCTTCACGGGGGGGTCGGGAGCTTTCTTT. It specifies CASSFTGGSGAFF.

This chain joins TRBV5-1 and TRBJ2-1, with 14 bases that match TRBD2. The CDR3 is made up of 17 amino acids. The germline V gene has CDR1 SGHRS and CDR2 YFSETQ. Germline trimming cut 4 bases from V and 0 bases from J; bases unmatched to any gene: 3. CDR3 nucleotides: TGCGCCAGCAGCCCGGGACTAGCGGGAGACTCCTACAATGAGCAGTTCTTC. As protein: CASSPGLAGDSYNEQFF.

The J gene is TRBJ2-1, the V gene TRBV5-4, with 15 positions matching TRBD2. The CDR3 loop spans 18 amino acids. Trimming cost V 4 bases and J 7 bases; bases outside gene matches: 12. Germline V gene data show CDR1 as SGHNT and CDR2 as YYREEE (reference sequence). The DNA of the CDR3 is TGTGCCAGCAGCGCGAGTCCCGGGACTAGCGGGAGGTTTAATGAGCAGTTCTTC. It translates to CASSASPGTSGRFNEQFF.

This clone appeared once. The rearrangement uses TRBV7-2 and TRBJ1-5; tentatively, D is TRBD1 (6 bases). V lost 5 bases and J lost 1, with 15 bases in between. This CDR3 is 16 amino acids long. Germline CDR1 reads SGHTA; CDR2 reads FQGNSA. The CDR3 bases are TGTGCCAGCAGCCCATGGGGGGGCTCAAGCAATCAGCCCCAGCATTTT. Its protein is CASSPWGGSSNQPQHF.

The V call is TRBV6-5, the J call TRBJ2-1; possible D gene TRBD1, 5 bases. The CDR3 length is 14 residues. In germline, CDR1 is MNHEY, CDR2 SVGAGI. V lost 6 bases and J 8 bases, leaving 17 bases between the germline ends. CDR3 in DNA: TGTGCCAGCAGCTCCCCCTCAGGGAAGGATGAGCAGTTCTTC. Translated, it gives CASSSPSGKDEQFF.

This chain uses TRBV30 with TRBJ1-3; a weak D match, TRBD1 (5 bases). The germline CDR1 and CDR2 sequences are GTSNPN and SVGIG (reference sequence). The V end was cut by 1 base, the J end by 2 bases, with 15 bases between. The CDR3 has 16 amino acids. For the CDR3, the DNA is TGTGCCTGGAGTGGACTGGACACGCTTCCTGGAAACACCATATATTTT. Translation gives CAWSGLDTLPGNTIYF.

CDR3 amino acids: CASSGETGINEQYF. The CDR3 region has the DNA TGTGCCAGCAGCGGGGAGACAGGGATCAACGAGCAGTACTTC. This rearrangement joins TRBV9 to TRBJ2-7, with 7 bases fitting TRBD1. CDR1 is SGDLS and CDR2 is YYNGEE in the germline V gene. This CDR3 has 14 amino acids. Losses at the gene ends were 3 bases for V and 5 bases for J; bases not matched to a gene: 8.